Given below is one T cell receptor (beta chain) in context. Trimming left V 8 bases short and J 1 base short, with 5 bases between. This CDR3 contains 11 residues. The sample is drawn from a study of blood T cell repertoires in COVID-19. Sequenced by immunoSEQ multiplex PCR; TCRdb stores in-frame clones only, minus some. This sample has 300,000 or so clones; 90% occur once, and the top ten carry roughly 2.6%. The TCR comes from a man in his 60s who had recovered from COVID-19. The V call is TRBV12-3 or TRBV12-4, the J call TRBJ1-2; D unclear. Sequenced sample: PBMCs or T cells enriched from blood (not recorded which). CDR3 protein: CASRVNYGYTF. CDR3 coding DNA: TGTGCCAGCCGGGTTAACTATGGCTACACCTTC.